Listed below are T cell receptor beta chains from one sample, sequenced in a study of shared clonotypes between healthy human individuals. Sequencing was performed with immunoSEQ multiplex PCR; in TCRdb, only in-frame clones are kept and a portion is missing. The sample consists of millions of clones, 85% to 95% of them appearing once. The sequenced sample was naive CD4+ T cells sorted from blood. These TCRs come from a man aged 18-30 years in good health. Both conserved end residues are part of each CDR3. A D gene is named only where the DNA matches it firmly. Part of the rows lack a size; the others show once, few, many or a class for expanded clones.

abundance | j_gene | v_gene | d_gene | CDR3nt | CDR3aa
NA | TRBJ1-1 | TRBV6-4 | NA | TGTGCCAGCAGGGAGCAGAGAAACACTGAAGCTTTCTTT | CASREQRNTEAFF
NA | TRBJ2-7 | TRBV18 | TRBD1 | TGTGCCAGCTCACCACCGACAGGGTTCCCCTACGAGCAGTACTTC | CASSPPTGFPYEQYF
once | TRBJ2-5 | TRBV5-1 | NA | TGCGCCAGCAGCTTGGATATAGGGGAATGGGAGACCCAGTACTTC | CASSLDIGEWETQYF
NA | TRBJ1-3 | TRBV19 | NA | TGTGCCAGTTATTCGGGGACAACTGGAAACACCATATATTTT | CASYSGTTGNTIYF
NA | TRBJ2-7 | TRBV2 | TRBD1 | TGTGCCAGCACCGAACTCGGGGACAGGGTCTCCTACGAGCAGTACTTC | CASTELGDRVSYEQYF
NA | TRBJ2-7 | TRBV11-2 | TRBD2 | TGTGCCAGCAGCTTCTCGTACGGGACTAGCGACTACGAGCAGTACTTC | CASSFSYGTSDYEQYF
NA | TRBJ2-1 | TRBV10-3 | TRBD2 | TGTGCCATCGGTGGAGGCCTAGCGGGGGGAGGTGAGCAGTTCTTC | CAIGGGLAGGGEQFF
NA | TRBJ2-2 | TRBV13 | TRBD1 | TGTGCCAGCAGCCATAAGACAGGGACAGGGACCGGGGAGCTGTTTTTT | CASSHKTGTGTGELFF
once | TRBJ2-6 | TRBV30 | TRBD1 | TGTGCCTGGAGTTTTGCGAGACAGGGGAGCGTCCTGACTTTC | CAWSFARQGSVLTF
NA | TRBJ2-7 | TRBV16 | TRBD1 | TGTGCCAGCAGCCGGGACAGGGGACACTACGAGCAGTACTTC | CASSRDRGHYEQYF
NA | TRBJ1-6 | TRBV19 | NA | TGTGCCAGTAGTAGACAGAATAATAATTCACCCCTCCACTTT | CASSRQNNNSPLHF
NA | TRBJ1-6 | TRBV5-4 | NA | TGTGCCAGCAGTCTTGATCCCTCAACAAACAGTTCACCCCTCCACTTT | CASSLDPSTNSSPLHF
NA | TRBJ1-1 | TRBV7-3 | NA | TGTGCCAGCAGCTTAAGGAACTCGAACACTGAAGCTTTCTTT | CASSLRNSNTEAFF
NA | TRBJ1-6 | TRBV7-2 | NA | TGTGCCAGCAGGTTAGGGGCCAGCCGATATAATTCACCCCTCCACTTT | CASRLGASRYNSPLHF
NA | TRBJ2-6 | TRBV28 | NA | TGTGCCAGCAGTTTATTCGCTACCTCTGGGGCCAACGTCCTGACTTTC | CASSLFATSGANVLTF
NA | TRBJ1-4 | TRBV2 | TRBD1 | TGTGCCAGCAGTGAAACCGGGACAGAGAATGAAAAACTGTTTTTT | CASSETGTENEKLFF
once | TRBJ1-4 | TRBV30 | TRBD1 | TGTGCCTGGAATGGGCCAGGGGGCAGTGAAAAACTGTTTTTT | CAWNGPGGSEKLFF
NA | TRBJ1-4 | TRBV5-8 | NA | TGTGCCAGCAGCTTGGGATTTTCTACAACTAATGAAAAACTGTTTTTT | CASSLGFSTTNEKLFF
NA | TRBJ1-5 | TRBV18 | TRBD1 | TGTGCCAGCTCACCTGGACAGGGGGAGCCCCAGCATTTT | CASSPGQGEPQHF
NA | TRBJ1-2 | TRBV18 | NA | TGTGCCAGCTCACTTACGACTCTCGGAGGGGACTATGGCTACACCTTC | CASSLTTLGGDYGYTF
NA | TRBJ2-5 | TRBV25-1 | TRBD1 | TGTGCCAGCAGTGAACTGGACAGGTCACAAGAGACCCAGTACTTC | CASSELDRSQETQYF
NA | TRBJ2-3 | TRBV7-9 | TRBD2 | TGTGCCAGCATTTCTAGCGGGGGGGCCCCAGATACGCAGTATTTT | CASISSGGAPDTQYF
NA | TRBJ2-2 | TRBV5-1 | NA | TGCGCCAGCAGCACCACTGCGGGTGACGCCGGGGAGCTGTTTTTT | CASSTTAGDAGELFF
NA | TRBJ1-3 | TRBV5-1 | NA | TGCGCCAGCAGCTTGGGGGGACGCAACTCTGGAAACACCATATATTTT | CASSLGGRNSGNTIYF
once | TRBJ2-4 | TRBV7-2 | NA | TGTGCCAGCAGCTTGCTCCCGAGGTACATTCAGTACTTC | CASSLLPRYIQYF
NA | TRBJ2-1 | TRBV2 | NA | TGTGCCAGCAGTGTTTCGGCACATGAGCAGTTCTTC | CASSVSAHEQFF
NA | TRBJ1-1 | TRBV9 | NA | TGTGCCAGCAGCGGACGACCCCGGGGGCGTGGGACTGAAGCTTTCTTT | CASSGRPRGRGTEAFF
NA | TRBJ2-3 | TRBV12-5 | TRBD1 | TGTGCTAGTGGTTTCGGACAGGGGCCTGCTAGCACAGATACGCAGTATTTT | CASGFGQGPASTDTQYF
NA | TRBJ1-6 | TRBV19 | NA | TGTGCCAGTAGTATCGTCGGGAGAAATAATTCACCCCTCCACTTT | CASSIVGRNNSPLHF
NA | TRBJ1-5 | TRBV6-5 | TRBD1 | TGTGCCAGCAGTCGGACAGGGGGGTATCAGCCCCAGCATTTT | CASSRTGGYQPQHF
NA | TRBJ2-5 | TRBV6-5 | NA | TGTGCCAGCCGACGTAACTATGCGGTGTTCGAGACCCAGTACTTC | CASRRNYAVFETQYF
NA | TRBJ1-2 | TRBV7-2 | NA | TGTGCCAGCAGCTTAGCGAGGGTAACACTCTATGGCTACACCTTC | CASSLARVTLYGYTF
NA | TRBJ1-2 | TRBV7-2 | NA | TGTGCCAGCAGCCGAGAGGTTAACTATGGCTACACCTTC | CASSREVNYGYTF
NA | TRBJ2-7 | TRBV7-8 | TRBD1 | TGTGCCAGCAGCTCGACAGGGGGCCCCTACGAGCAGTACTTC | CASSSTGGPYEQYF
NA | TRBJ1-4 | TRBV5-1 | NA | TGCGCCAGCAGCGACGTAACAGGGAGTCAATCGGAACTGTTTTTT | CASSDVTGSQSELFF
NA | TRBJ1-4 | TRBV9 | NA | TGTGCCAGCAGCGCAGAAGGGACTGGTTCTGAAAAACTGTTTTTT | CASSAEGTGSEKLFF
NA | TRBJ2-5 | TRBV10-2 | TRBD2 | TGCGCCAGCAATGAGGGGAGGGGAGAGACCCAGTACTTC | CASNEGRGETQYF
NA | TRBJ2-1 | TRBV6-5 | TRBD1 | TGTGCCAGCACCCCGGCGGGACAGGGTAACAATGAGCAGTTCTTC | CASTPAGQGNNEQFF
NA | TRBJ2-5 | TRBV30 | TRBD2 | TGTGCCCTAACCCGGACTAGCGGGACTGAGACCCAGTACTTC | CALTRTSGTETQYF
NA | TRBJ1-4 | TRBV19 | NA | TGTGCCAGTAGTATATGGGGAGGAAAGGATGAAAAACTGTTTTTT | CASSIWGGKDEKLFF
NA | TRBJ2-7 | TRBV18 | NA | TGTGCCAGCTCACCAAGAGACGGTTCCTACGAGCAGTACTTC | CASSPRDGSYEQYF
NA | TRBJ1-1 | TRBV5-1 | TRBD1 | TGCGCCAGCAGCTTTGGGGACAGGGGCCACACTGAAGCTTTCTTT | CASSFGDRGHTEAFF
few | TRBJ1-6 | TRBV2 | NA | TGTGCCAGCAGGGAGACAGTGATTAATTCACCCCTCCACTTT | CASRETVINSPLHF
NA | TRBJ2-7 | TRBV11-2 | NA | TGTGCCAGCAGCTTAAAAGGAGACGAGCAGTACTTC | CASSLKGDEQYF
NA | TRBJ2-7 | TRBV7-9 | NA | TGTGCCAGCAGCTTAGCCAATGTAGACGAGCAGTACTTC | CASSLANVDEQYF
NA | TRBJ2-7 | TRBV6-1 | NA | TGTGCCAGCAGTTTTCTTTCCCACGCCGAGCAGTACTTC | CASSFLSHAEQYF
NA | TRBJ2-3 | TRBV2 | NA | TGTGCCAGCAGTGAACAGCGGTGGGATACGCAGTATTTT | CASSEQRWDTQYF
NA | TRBJ1-2 | TRBV18 | NA | TGTGCCAGCTCACCGAACAGCCTGATGGACTATGGCTACACCTTC | CASSPNSLMDYGYTF
NA | TRBJ2-2 | TRBV9 | NA | TGTGCCAGCAGCGTCTGGGGCGGGGCGAACACCGGGGAGCTGTTTTTT | CASSVWGGANTGELFF
once | TRBJ1-4 | TRBV27 | TRBD1 | TGTGCCAGCAGTTTTGTCGTCGGGACAGGGATATCGGAAAATGAAAAACTGTTTTTT | CASSFVVGTGISENEKLFF
once | TRBJ2-1 | TRBV10-2 | TRBD2 | TGCGCCAGCACGCGGGCTAGCGGGGATGGTAATGAGCAGTTCTTC | CASTRASGDGNEQFF
once | TRBJ2-1 | TRBV6-6 | NA | TGTGCCAGCAGCCCCGTGGTGGACAATGAGCAGTTCTTC | CASSPVVDNEQFF
NA | TRBJ2-4 | TRBV6-5 | NA | TGTGCCAGCAGTCCCCGCAGGGGGGAGGGAAACATTCAGTACTTC | CASSPRRGEGNIQYF
NA | TRBJ2-1 | TRBV5-1 | TRBD2 | TGCGCCAGCAGCTCAATAGCGGGCCAAGGGAACAATGAGCAGTTCTTC | CASSSIAGQGNNEQFF
NA | TRBJ2-3 | TRBV7-9 | TRBD2 | TGTGCCAGCAGCTCCATCCCCTCGCGGGAGGGTTGGGGGACGCAGTATTTT | CASSSIPSREGWGTQYF
NA | TRBJ2-7 | TRBV7-2 | NA | TGTGCCAGCAGCTTTTTCCCCGAACCCGAGCAGTACTTC | CASSFFPEPEQYF
NA | TRBJ2-1 | TRBV2 | NA | TGTGCCAGCAGTGGCAGAGGGGGTGGGAGTGAGCAGTTCTTC | CASSGRGGGSEQFF
NA | TRBJ2-2 | TRBV11-2 | TRBD2 | TGTGCCAGCAGCTTAGATCACCCCTTAGCGGGACCCGGGGAGCTGTTTTTT | CASSLDHPLAGPGELFF
NA | TRBJ1-6 | TRBV5-5 | NA | TGTGCCAGCAGCTTGGACAGGGAGACACCCCTCCACTTT | CASSLDRETPLHF
NA | TRBJ2-7 | TRBV6-1 | NA | TGTGCCAGCAGGGAGGCGCGGTCGATGGGGCAGTACTTC | CASREARSMGQYF